This T cell receptor (beta chain) comes out of a study of PD-1 blockade in classical Hodgkin lymphoma. Study at large: Nivolumab 3 mg/kg was given intravenously every 2 weeks.

Findings and limits, study-wide: Those starting nivolumab under 1 year post-ASCT were excluded. As was reported, newly diagnosed patients showed lower baseline TCR diversity than healthy donors did.

Trimming took off 6 bases at V and 0 bases at J, with 12 bases between the two ends. Germline CDR1 and CDR2: SNHLY and FYNNEI. The CDR3 covers 15 residues. Remarks on this clone: Its antigen is as yet unknown.

Produced via immunoSEQ multiplex PCR; TCRdb's table is partial and in-frame only. The table records tens of thousands of clones, 90% of them present only once. Autologous stem cell transplantation was followed by relapse in every patient, and brentuximab vedotin exposure varied. Complete response, partial response or progressive disease constituted the best response categories observed. The material sequenced was peripheral blood mononuclear cells (PBMCs), taken at baseline. This TCR was recovered from a human donor with classical Hodgkin lymphoma. The chain recombines TRBV2 with TRBJ1-3, with D maybe TRBD1 (6 bases). The CDR3: CASSWGQGSGNTIYF. In nucleotides, the CDR3 is TGTGCCAGCAGCTGGGGACAAGGCTCTGGAAACACCATATATTTT.